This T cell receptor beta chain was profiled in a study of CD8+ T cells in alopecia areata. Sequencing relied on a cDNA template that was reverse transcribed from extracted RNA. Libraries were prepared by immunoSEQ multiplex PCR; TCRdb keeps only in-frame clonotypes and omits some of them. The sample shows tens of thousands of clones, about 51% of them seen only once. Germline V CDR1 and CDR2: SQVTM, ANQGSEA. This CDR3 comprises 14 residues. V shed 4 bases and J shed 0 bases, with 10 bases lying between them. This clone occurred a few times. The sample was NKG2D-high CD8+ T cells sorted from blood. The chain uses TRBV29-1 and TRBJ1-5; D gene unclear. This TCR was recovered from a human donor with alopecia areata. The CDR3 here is CSVVIPYSNQPQHF. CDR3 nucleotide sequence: TGCAGCGTTGTAATACCCTATAGCAATCAGCCCCAGCATTTT.